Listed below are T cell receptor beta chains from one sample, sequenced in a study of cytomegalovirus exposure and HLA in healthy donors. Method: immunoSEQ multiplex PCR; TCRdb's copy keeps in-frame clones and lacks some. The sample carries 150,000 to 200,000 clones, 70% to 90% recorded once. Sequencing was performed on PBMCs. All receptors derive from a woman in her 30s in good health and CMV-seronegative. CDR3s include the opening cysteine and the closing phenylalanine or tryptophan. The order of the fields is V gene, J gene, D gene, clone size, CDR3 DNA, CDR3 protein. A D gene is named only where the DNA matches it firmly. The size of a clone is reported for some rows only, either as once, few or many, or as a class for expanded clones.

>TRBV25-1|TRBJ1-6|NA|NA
TGTGCCAGCAGGGCAGGGAATAATTCACCCCTCCACTTT
CASRAGNNSPLHF
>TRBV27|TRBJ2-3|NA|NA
TGTGCCAGCAGTTTGGGACCGCGCACAGATACGCAGTATTTT
CASSLGPRTDTQYF
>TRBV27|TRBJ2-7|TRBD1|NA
TGTGCCAGTGCTCAGGGGGCAAGAAACTACGAGCAGTACTTC
CASAQGARNYEQYF
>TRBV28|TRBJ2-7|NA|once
TGTGCCAGCAGTTTCGAGACAGCCTCCTACGAGCAGTACTTC
CASSFETASYEQYF
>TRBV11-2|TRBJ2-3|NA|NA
TGTGCCAGCAGCTTGGTGTGGGCCCCAGGCACAGATACGCAGTATTTT
CASSLVWAPGTDTQYF
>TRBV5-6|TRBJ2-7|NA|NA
TGTGCCAGCAGCTCGGGAGATTTATACGAGCAGTACTTC
CASSSGDLYEQYF
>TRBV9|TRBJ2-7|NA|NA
TGTGCCAGCAGCCCCCACGGGGATTTCTACGAGCAGTACTTC
CASSPHGDFYEQYF
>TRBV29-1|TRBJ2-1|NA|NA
TGCAGCGTTGAATCCTCTACCGACGTGAGCTCCTACAATGAGCAGTTCTTC
CSVESSTDVSSYNEQFF
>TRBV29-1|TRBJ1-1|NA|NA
TGCAGCGTTTCCCGGGTAGTAGCGAACACTGAAGCTTTCTTT
CSVSRVVANTEAFF
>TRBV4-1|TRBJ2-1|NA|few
TGCGCCAGCACCTCAAGTGGAGATGAGCAGTTCTTC
CASTSSGDEQFF
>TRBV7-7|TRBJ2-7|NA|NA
TGTGCTAGCAGCTTGGAGGAGTCCTACGAGCAGTACTTC
CASSLEESYEQYF
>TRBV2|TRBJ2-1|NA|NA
TGTGCCAGCAGTGAATGGGTAGCGGCGGATGAGCAGTTCTTC
CASSEWVAADEQFF
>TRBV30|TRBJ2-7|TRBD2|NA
TGTGCCTGGAGTGTTCCCGGGAGGGCCTCCGAGCAGTACTTC
CAWSVPGRASEQYF
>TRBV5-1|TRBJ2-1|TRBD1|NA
TGCGCCAGCAGCACCGGGACAGGGGGCCTTGAGCAGTTCTTC
CASSTGTGGLEQFF
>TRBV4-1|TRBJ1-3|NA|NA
TGCGCCAGCAGCCAAGAAACAGGGCTTGTCTCTGGAAACACCATATATTTT
CASSQETGLVSGNTIYF
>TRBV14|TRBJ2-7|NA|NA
TGTGCCAGCAGCAAGGCAGGGGGGACCTACGAGCAGTACTTC
CASSKAGGTYEQYF
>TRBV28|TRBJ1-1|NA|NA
TGTGCCAGCAGTGCCGAAATGAACACTGAAGCTTTCTTT
CASSAEMNTEAFF
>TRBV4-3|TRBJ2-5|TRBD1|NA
TGCGCCAGCAGCCACGGGACAGGGGAAGAGACCCAGTACTTC
CASSHGTGEETQYF
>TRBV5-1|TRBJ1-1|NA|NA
TGCGCCAGCAGCTTCGGTAAAGTGGACACTGAAGCTTTCTTT
CASSFGKVDTEAFF
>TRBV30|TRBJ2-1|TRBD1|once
TGTGCCTGGAGTTCCGGGACAGGGGTGGATGAGCAGTTCTTC
CAWSSGTGVDEQFF
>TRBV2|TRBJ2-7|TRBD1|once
TGTGCCAGCAAAATGGGACAGGGGGACTCCTACGAGCAGTACTTC
CASKMGQGDSYEQYF
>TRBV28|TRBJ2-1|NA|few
TGTGCCAGCAGTTTATGGAATGAGCAGTTCTTC
CASSLWNEQFF
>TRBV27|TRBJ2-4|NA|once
TGTGCCACGATTAAAAACCGGGACACCCCCCCCATAGCCAAAAACATTCAGTACTTC
CATIKNRDTPPIAKNIQYF
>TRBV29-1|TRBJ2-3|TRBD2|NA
TGCAGCGTTTACCTAGCGGGGATCACAGATACGCAGTATTTT
CSVYLAGITDTQYF
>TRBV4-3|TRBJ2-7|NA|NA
TGCGCCAGCAGCCAAGATCTAGCCGCGGTGACCTCCTACGAGCAGTACTTC
CASSQDLAAVTSYEQYF
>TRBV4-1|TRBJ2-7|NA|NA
TGCGCCAGCAGCCTTGTGACTTCCTACGAGCAGTACTTC
CASSLVTSYEQYF
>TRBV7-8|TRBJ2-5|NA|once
TGTGCCAGCAGCCAGGGGCCCTTCCAAGAGACCCAGTACTTC
CASSQGPFQETQYF
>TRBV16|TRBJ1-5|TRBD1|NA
TGTGCCAGCAGCCAAAGGGCTGGTGGGACAGAGAATCAGCCCCAGCATTTT
CASSQRAGGTENQPQHF
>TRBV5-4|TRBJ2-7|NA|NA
TGTGCCAGCAGCCGTTACTCCAACCCTTACGAGCAGTACTTC
CASSRYSNPYEQYF
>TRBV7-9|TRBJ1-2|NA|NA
TGTGCCAGCACCCCCCTTGGCAGGGAGGGATATGGCTACACCTTC
CASTPLGREGYGYTF
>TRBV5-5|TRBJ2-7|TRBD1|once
TGTGCCAGCAGCCCGGGACAGGGACTCTACGAGCAGTACTTC
CASSPGQGLYEQYF
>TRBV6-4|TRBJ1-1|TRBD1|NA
TGTGCCAGCAGCCTCACTCTACAGGGGGAAGCTTTCTTT
CASSLTLQGEAFF
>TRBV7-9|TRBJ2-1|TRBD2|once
TGTGCCAGCAGCCCCCATAGCGGGACTAGCTACAATGAGCAGTTCTTC
CASSPHSGTSYNEQFF
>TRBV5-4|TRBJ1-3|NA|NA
TGTGCCAGCAGCTTGGGGGGGTGGAACACCATATATTTT
CASSLGGWNTIYF
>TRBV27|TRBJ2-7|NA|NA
TGTGCCACCACCTATGGGAGCGAGCAGTACTTC
CATTYGSEQYF
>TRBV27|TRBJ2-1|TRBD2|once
TGTGCCAGCAGTTCCCTAGCGGGGGGCCTACATAATGAGCAGTTCTTC
CASSSLAGGLHNEQFF
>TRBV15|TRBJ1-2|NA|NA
TGTGCCACCAGCAGAGATGTTGGCTCCGGTCATGGCTACACCTTC
CATSRDVGSGHGYTF
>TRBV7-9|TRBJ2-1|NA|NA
TGTGCCAGCAGCTCACAGGGTTCGTGGTACAATGAGCAGTTCTTC
CASSSQGSWYNEQFF
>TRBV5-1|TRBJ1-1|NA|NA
TGCGCCAGCAACGATAACTTTATGAACACTGAAGCTTTCTTT
CASNDNFMNTEAFF
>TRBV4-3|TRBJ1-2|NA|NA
TGCGCCAGCAGCCAAGGGGGCGGGACCCTCGTCCCTTTTTATGGCTACACCTTC
CASSQGGGTLVPFYGYTF
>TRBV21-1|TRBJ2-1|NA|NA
TGTGCCAGCAGCAGACAACTAGCGGGAGACCCCCATGAGCAGTTCTTC
CASSRQLAGDPHEQFF
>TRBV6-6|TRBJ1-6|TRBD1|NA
TGTGCCAGCAGTTACCGGACAGGGACTTCACCCCTCCACTTT
CASSYRTGTSPLHF
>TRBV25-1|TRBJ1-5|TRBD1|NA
TGTGCCACAAAGGGGACAGGCGATCAGCCCCAGCATTTT
CATKGTGDQPQHF
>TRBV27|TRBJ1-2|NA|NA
TGTGCCAGCAGTTTGAAGGACTTC
CASSLKDF
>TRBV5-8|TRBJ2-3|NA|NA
TGTGCCAGCAGCTGGCAGGAAGGGGGAGATACGCAGTATTTT
CASSWQEGGDTQYF
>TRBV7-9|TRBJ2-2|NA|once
TGTGCCAGCAGCTTCAAGGTATCCGGGAACACCGGGGAGCTGTTTTTT
CASSFKVSGNTGELFF
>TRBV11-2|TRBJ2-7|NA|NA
TGTGCCAGCAGCCTACCATGGGGCGTGGGAGAGCAGTACTTC
CASSLPWGVGEQYF
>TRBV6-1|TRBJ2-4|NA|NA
TGTGCCAGCTCCGGGACAGTTCGGGGGGACATTCAGTACTTC
CASSGTVRGDIQYF
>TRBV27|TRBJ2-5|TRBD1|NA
TGTGCCAGCAGTTTACAGGACAGGATTGGAGAGACCCAGTACTTC
CASSLQDRIGETQYF
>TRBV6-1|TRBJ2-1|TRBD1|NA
TGTGCCACCAGGGACAGGTCAGCCGGCTTTAATGAGCAGTTCTTC
CATRDRSAGFNEQFF
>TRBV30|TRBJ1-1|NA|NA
TGTGCCTGGAGTGTACGGGAAGCGGCTGAAGCTTTCTTT
CAWSVREAAEAFF
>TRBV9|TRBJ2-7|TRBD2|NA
TGTGCCAGCAGCGTAGGACTAGCGGGAGCTCAGCAGTACTTC
CASSVGLAGAQQYF
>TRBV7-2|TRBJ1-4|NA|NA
TGTGCCAGCAGCATTACAGGGACTCCGAAGACTTATGAAAAACTGTTTTTT
CASSITGTPKTYEKLFF
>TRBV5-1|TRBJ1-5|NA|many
TGCGCCAGCAGCTTGGTAGGGATTGGGAACAATCAGCCCCAGCATTTT
CASSLVGIGNNQPQHF
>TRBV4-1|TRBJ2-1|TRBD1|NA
TGCGCCAGCAGCCATCGGGGGACAGGGGCGGATGAGCAGTTCTTC
CASSHRGTGADEQFF
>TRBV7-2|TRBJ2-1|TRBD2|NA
TGTGCCAGCAGAACGACTAGCGGGGGGGCGGCTGAGCAGTTCTTC
CASRTTSGGAAEQFF
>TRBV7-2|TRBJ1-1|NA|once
TGTGCCAGCAGCTTAAAGGGCGGGGGCACTGAAGCTTTCTTT
CASSLKGGGTEAFF
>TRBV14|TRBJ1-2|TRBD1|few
TGTGCCAGCAGCCAAGCGGGTGGACAGGGGGTATATGGCTACACCTTC
CASSQAGGQGVYGYTF
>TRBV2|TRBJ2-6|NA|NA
TGTGCCAGCAGACGACAATCTGGGGCCAACGTCCTGACTTTC
CASRRQSGANVLTF